A selection of T cell receptor beta chains follows, all from one sample in a study of cytomegalovirus exposure and HLA in healthy donors. Assay: immunoSEQ multiplex PCR; the TCRdb copy retains only in-frame clones and omits some. The sample holds under 200,000 clones; around 80% are singletons and the top ten take 4.5% to 6%. Sample: PBMCs. Source of these receptors: a man aged 35 to 55 in good health and CMV-seronegative. Each CDR3 is given with its conserved first and last residue. Expanded clones get a size class; other rows say once, few or many, or leave the size out.

V: TRBV21-1
size: NA
CDR3: CASSNPISGPYEQYF

V: TRBV29-1
size: NA
CDR3: CSVGASTFSGNTIYF

V: TRBV25-1
size: NA
CDR3: CASRNAGGGREAFF

V: TRBV30
size: NA
CDR3: CAWSVRDGSSYNEQFF

V: TRBV29-1
size: NA
CDR3: CSAVTGQFYGYTF

V: TRBV5-1
size: NA
CDR3: CASSLASPGGYGYTF

V: TRBV19
size: NA
CDR3: CASSKLGTGVEQYF

V: TRBV2
size: NA
CDR3: CASSQQGTRSGYTF

V: TRBV7-9
size: few
CDR3: CASSLDRGRYTEAFF

V: TRBV11-3
size: NA
CDR3: CASSRRLGLGNEQFF

V: TRBV5-4
size: NA
CDR3: CASSLTLAGYNEQFF

V: TRBV2
size: NA
CDR3: CASSGGQGRGNTEAFF

V: TRBV28
size: NA
CDR3: CASRLAGTQYNEQFF

V: TRBV29-1
size: NA
CDR3: CGGRATDTQYF

V: TRBV4-1
size: NA
CDR3: CASSRGLARTGELFF

V: TRBV9
size: NA
CDR3: CASSAGTSGSSEQYF